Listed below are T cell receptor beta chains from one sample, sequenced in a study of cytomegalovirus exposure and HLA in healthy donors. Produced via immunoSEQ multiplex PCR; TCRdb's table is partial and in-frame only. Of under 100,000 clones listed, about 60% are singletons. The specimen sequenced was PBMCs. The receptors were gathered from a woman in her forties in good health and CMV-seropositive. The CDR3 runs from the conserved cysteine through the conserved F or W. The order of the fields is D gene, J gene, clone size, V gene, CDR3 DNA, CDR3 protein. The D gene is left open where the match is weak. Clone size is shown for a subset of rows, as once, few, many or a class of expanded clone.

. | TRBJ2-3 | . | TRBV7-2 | TGTGCCAGCAGCTTAGGGGGGCCCAGCACAGATACGCAGTATTTT | CASSLGGPSTDTQYF
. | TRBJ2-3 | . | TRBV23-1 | TGCGCCAGCCTTCCACACAGGCCTACAGATACGCAGTATTTT | CASLPHRPTDTQYF
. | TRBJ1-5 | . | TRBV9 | TGTGCCAGCAGCCTTCTAGGTAATAGCAATCAGCCCCAGCATTTT | CASSLLGNSNQPQHF
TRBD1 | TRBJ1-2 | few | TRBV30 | TGTGCCTGGAGTGCTGGGACAGGGAATGGCTACACCTTC | CAWSAGTGNGYTF
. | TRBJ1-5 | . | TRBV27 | TGTGCCAGCAGTTTCTGGGGCGGCGATCAGCCCCAGCATTTT | CASSFWGGDQPQHF
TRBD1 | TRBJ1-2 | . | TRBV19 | TGTGCCAGTAGTATTGGGACAGGGGACTTCTACTATGGCTACACCTTC | CASSIGTGDFYYGYTF
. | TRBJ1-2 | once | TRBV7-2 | TGTGCCAGCAGCTTCTCTGGGGCGGAAGGCTACACCTTC | CASSFSGAEGYTF
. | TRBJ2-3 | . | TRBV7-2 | TGTGCCAGCAGCTTAGCAGGCAGGTGGATCGATACGCAGTATTTT | CASSLAGRWIDTQYF
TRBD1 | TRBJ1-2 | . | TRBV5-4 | TGTGCCAGCAGCCTGGGCGGGACAGGGTCAAGGGTCGGCTACACCTTC | CASSLGGTGSRVGYTF
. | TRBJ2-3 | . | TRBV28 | TGTGCCAGCAGTTTCCCACAGGGGAGGAGCACAGATACGCAGTATTTT | CASSFPQGRSTDTQYF
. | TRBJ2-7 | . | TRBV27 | TGTGCCAGCAGTTCATATTCAGGGTGGCCGGTCCACTACGAGCAGTACTTC | CASSSYSGWPVHYEQYF
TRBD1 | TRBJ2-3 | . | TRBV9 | TGTGCCAGCAGCGTAAGGACAGGCTTCACAGATACGCAGTATTTT | CASSVRTGFTDTQYF
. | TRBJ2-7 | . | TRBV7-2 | TGTGCCAGCAGCTTAGCCCGGGGTGAATACGAGCAGTACTTC | CASSLARGEYEQYF
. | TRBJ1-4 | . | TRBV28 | TGTGCCAGCAGTTTGCGGGTATTTAATGAAAAACTGTTTTTT | CASSLRVFNEKLFF
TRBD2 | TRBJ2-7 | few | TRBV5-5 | TGTGCCAGCAGCTGGGAGGGTCAGTTCCGATACGAGCAGTACTTC | CASSWEGQFRYEQYF
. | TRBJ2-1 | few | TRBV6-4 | TGTGCCAGCACGAGCCGACCCGGGAGCGGGGAGCAGTTCTTC | CASTSRPGSGEQFF
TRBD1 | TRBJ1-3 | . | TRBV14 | TGTGCCAGCAGCCAAGGACAGGGGACACACACCATATATTTT | CASSQGQGTHTIYF
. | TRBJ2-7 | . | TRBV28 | TGTGCCAGCAGACAACCGGGCGGACAGAGAACCTACGAGCAGTACTTC | CASRQPGGQRTYEQYF